This entry describes one TCR beta chain. The antigen it recognizes is unknown. No clone much larger than this one lies a single base away; base qualities are absent. Participants in the prospective study were enrolled through a virtual design, were aged roughly 18 to 100 years, and lived in about two dozen United States geographic areas. Cohort assignment in the prospective study relied on participant-reported clinical history from a screening survey and a study questionnaire. Exposed participants were defined as having been in contact with someone with a PCR-confirmed or clinician-diagnosed COVID-19 case within 2 weeks of study entry. In the prospective study, mobile phlebotomists collected whole blood, serum and a nasopharyngeal or oropharyngeal swab from each participant. Prospective study participants could optionally give additional blood draws and questionnaires over an approximately 2-month period. Before DNA extraction, blood samples from the prospective study were shipped at room temperature or frozen.

These data originate in a study of blood T cell repertoires in COVID-19 (dated by TCRdb to the early 2020s). A note on the overall study: Collaborator samples came from the United States, Italy and Spain and covered acute and convalescent phases of COVID-19. The samples were drawn from the first 160 participants of the ongoing ImmuneRACE study and from under 1,500 subjects provided by 6 global collaborators. HLA class I and class II types, where available, came from metadata supplied by the sample provider rather than from assay-based typing. A de-identified subject ID, COVID-19 status, age in years and sex were almost always included in the sample metadata. The repertoires were released in a freely available public database meant as a resource for research on the immune response to SARS-CoV-2. The dataset comprised deeply sampled blood TCRbeta repertoires from subjects exposed to, actively infected with, or recovered from COVID-19. The prospective study material was composed of cDNA or gDNA derived from T cells, B-cell-depleted T cells, or PBMCs.

Study-wide findings and limitations: The amount of clinical and demographic metadata varied by source and participant and was provided uncurated.

The CDR3, from cysteine to phenylalanine, totals 13 residues. The sequence is cut down to CDR3 DNA, 39 bases in frame from base 1. CDR1 GTSNPN and CDR2 SVGIG are derived from the germline V gene (reference sequence). V lost 1 base and J lost 9 bases; the stretch between them is 10 bases long. TCRbeta CDR3 regions were amplified from genomic DNA by means of the immunoSEQ Assay, a bias-controlled multiplex PCR. The original pipeline was this. The number of nucleated cells in each sample was estimated by amplification of reference gene primers within the assay. Sequence reads were collapsed and filtered to measure the absolute abundance of every unique TCRbeta CDR3 rearrangement. For each sample, productive Simpson clonality was calculated as the square root of Simpson's diversity index across productive rearrangements. This immuneACCESS table, as held by TCRdb, lists in-frame sequences with V and J called but not all clones. Of the missing ones, under half trace to an unresolved V gene in checked studies; the others have no known cause. Clone size and the V and J calls come from that table; the DNA yielded D and trimming. The sample yields a few hundred thousand clones; about nine tenths were counted once. The top ten clonotypes cover 0.86% of the sample.

Material: PBMCs or T cells enriched from blood (not recorded which). Rearrangement joined TRBV30 to TRBJ1-6; confidence is insufficient to name the D gene. The clonotype originates from a woman aged 35 to 49 who had been exposed to COVID-19. The sequenced DNA is TGTGCCTGGAGTGCTGGGGAGAGTTCACCCCTCCACTTT. It is translated as CAWSAGESSPLHF.